In its sample, the clone carrying this T cell receptor (beta chain) was seen once. The antigen remains unidentified. The data originate from a study of chemoradiotherapy in HPV16-positive cancers. Study-level findings and limits: Candidate HPV-specific clones and E7-related TCR motifs grew in tumor during treatment.

Trimming took 3 bases from V and 0 from J; bases not matched to a gene: 22. Germline-derived CDR1 and CDR2 are LNHNV and YYDKDF (reference sequence). CDR3 length: 22 residues. Repertoires were generated with immunoSEQ multiplex PCR, while TCRdb's copy carries only in-frame clones and drops some. The sample includes approximately 35,000 clones, roughly 90% of them seen just once. The TCR originated in a human donor with HPV-associated anogenital cancer. This chain connects TRBV15 to TRBJ2-3; TRBD1 matches 9 bases. Sequenced material: blood, taken from a patient who underwent chemoradiotherapy. The CDR3 DNA reads as TGTGCCACCAGCAGGACTAAATTTGGACAGGGGTTCCCTTCAATTAGCACAGATACGCAGTATTTT. Translated, it gives CATSRTKFGQGFPSISTDTQYF. Full variable domain (remainder filled in from reference TRBV15 and TRBJ2-3): DAMVIQNPRYQVTQFGKPVTLSCSQTLNHNVMYWYQQKSSQAPKLLFHYYDKDFNNEADTPDNFQSRRPNTSFCFLDIRSPGLGDTAMYLCATSRTKFGQGFPSISTDTQYFGPGTRLTVL.